Listed here are 9 T cell receptor beta chains from one sample, sequenced in a study of response to subunit inactivated influenza vaccine. TCRdb re-called the RT-PCR reads with MiXCR, one entry per CDR3 protein. The sample records roughly 790,000 distinct CDR3 sequences, 21% being singletons. This material consisted of PBMCs from blood, taken 4 to 6 days after vaccination. These receptor sequences come from a man between 50 and 59 years old who received an inactivated influenza vaccine.

Only a few counts were recorded for this clonotype. The chain is built from TRBV12-3 or TRBV12-4 and TRBJ1-1; D is undetermined. The CDR3 contains 15 residues. The germline V and J ends were trimmed by 3 bases and 1 base, with 12 bases remaining between them. Here the CDR3 reads CASSFTGLRNTEAFF. The CDR3, as DNA: TGTGCCAGCAGTTTTACTGGACTGAGGAACACTGAAGCTTTCTTT.

The sample holds a few counts of this clonotype. The CDR3: CASSSGLGYTEAFF. CDR3 coding DNA: TGTGCCAGCAGTTCAGGTCTCGGTTACACTGAAGCTTTCTTT. This sequence joins TRBV2 and TRBJ1-1; D unclear. The CDR3 extends over 14 amino acids. V dropped 5 bases and J dropped 3 bases, with 13 bases sitting between them. Germline lookup yields CDR1 SNHLY and CDR2 FYNNEI.

This clonotype showed up many times. A read error may produce the germline difference seen at one junction end. J is TRBJ2-5 and V is TRBV7-7; D perhaps matches TRBD2 (5 bases). The CDR3 is made up of 13 amino acids. The V gene's germline CDR1 is SSHAT and CDR2 FNYEAQ (reference sequence). The CDR3: CASSLWERETQYF. CDR3 in DNA: TGTGCTAGCAGCTTATGGGAGAGAGAGACCCAGTACTTC.

Concerning this clonotype: Being one base from a much bigger clone, this may be a read error. The rearrangement joins TRBV12-3 or TRBV12-4 to TRBJ2-3; either TRBD1 or TRBD2 may supply D (5 bases each). CDR3 length: 15 amino acids. The V and J ends lost 6 bases and 4 bases respectively, with 17 bases between them. The CDR3 region is CASSLGIVGADTQYF. CDR3 coding DNA: TGTGCCAGCAGCCTTGGGATCGTGGGGGCAGATACGCAGTATTTT.

The CDR3 here is CASSPSGGFYNEQFF. The CDR3 DNA sequence: TGTGCCAGCAGTCCTAGCGGGGGCTTCTACAATGAGCAGTTCTTC. This rearrangement joins TRBV12-3 or TRBV12-4 to TRBJ2-1, with 10 bases matching TRBD2. CDR3 length: 15 residues. With 5 bases clipped from V and 3 bases from J, the junction kept 4 bases outside the gene matches.

This clonotype was counted a few times. This chain links TRBV20-1 with TRBJ2-2; 14 nucleotides line up with TRBD2. The germline CDR1 and CDR2 sequences are DFQATT and SNEGSKA (reference sequence). The CDR3 covers 16 residues. With V trimmed by 2 bases and J by 5 bases, 4 bases remained unmatched. The CDR3, as DNA: TGCAGTGCTAGATTAGGGACTAGCGGGGGTACCGGGGAGCTGTTTTTT. Its translation is CSARLGTSGGTGELFF.

Only a few counts were recorded for this clonotype. The chain links TRBV7-9 to TRBJ2-5, with 7 bases fitting TRBD1. CDR1 SEHNR and CDR2 FQNEAQ come from the germline V gene (reference sequence). V lost 6 bases and J lost 3; bases outside the gene matches: 13. This CDR3 has 16 amino acids. This CDR3 reads CASRDPQGTDKETQYF. The CDR3 DNA sequence: TGTGCCAGCAGAGATCCTCAGGGGACAGATAAAGAGACCCAGTACTTC.

This clonotype occurred a few times. V usage is TRBV5-1 and J usage is TRBJ1-4; no reliable D call. Trimming pared 5 bases from V and 7 bases from J, leaving 15 bases between. Germline V gene sequence: CDR1 SGHRS, CDR2 YFSETQ. The CDR3 runs to 14 residues. CDR3 sequence reads: CASSSHSFREKLFF. In DNA, the CDR3 is TGCGCCAGCAGTTCCCACAGTTTTCGTGAAAAACTGTTTTTT.

The chain combines TRBV7-9 with TRBJ1-6, with TRBD1 matching 7 bases. The CDR3 sequence is 15 residues long. J lost 9 bases, V lost 5 bases, and 10 bases had no gene match. Germline CDR1 SEHNR, CDR2 FQNEAQ (reference sequence). CDR3 sequence: CASSAGDREGSPLHF. In DNA form, the CDR3 reads TGTGCCAGCAGCGCTGGCGACAGGGAGGGTTCACCCCTCCACTTT.